The clone carrying this TCR beta chain was seen a handful of times. The data belong to a study of low-dose radiotherapy and immunotherapy resistance in tumors. About the study: Aspirin 300 mg was given orally each day for four cycles from cycle 1 day 1. Covering alpha and beta chains, TRAV- and TRBV-specific primers were used for the first-strand cDNA.

The time point was: before trial treatment. The donors' regimen was nivolumab, ipilimumab, aspirin, low-dose cyclophosphamide and low-dose radiotherapy. V lost 0 bases and J 6 bases, leaving 10 bases between the germline ends. This CDR3 comprises 13 residues. The germline V gene encodes CDR1 SGHRS and CDR2 YFSETQ. TCR amplification used 20 PCR cycles, a constant-region primer and a V-primer adapter. TCRdb passed the reads through MiXCR, listing each CDR3 protein once. The table records about 50,000 distinct CDR3 sequences, approximately 12% of them present only once. The receptor comes from a female donor with ovarian cancer. Sequenced material: PBMCs, taken before treatment. V is TRBV5-1 and J is TRBJ2-7; D unclear. CDR3 in amino acids: CASSLVLQREQYF. The CDR3 nucleotides read TGCGCCAGCAGCTTGGTTCTTCAGCGCGAGCAGTACTTC.